The 10 T cell receptor beta chains presented below share a single source sample, sequenced in a study of T cells in Graves' hyperthyroidism and ophthalmopathy. The source material, RNA transcripts, was used to amplify TCR beta CDR3 regions. TCR CDR3 underwent first-round RT-PCR with the HTBI primer set. Using its own MiXCR run on the multiplex PCR reads, TCRdb lists one record per CDR3 protein. The data hold some 440,000 distinct CDR3 sequences, with more than 15% observed a single time. Sequencing input: blood. Every receptor here comes from a woman under 30 with Graves' hyperthyroidism.

The CDR3 DNA sequence: TGTGCCAGCAGCCCCGCGACCCCGTTTCTTCAGGGGGCTTATGGCTACACCTTC. It yields the protein CASSPATPFLQGAYGYTF. V usage is TRBV12-3 or TRBV12-4 and J usage is TRBJ1-2; 8 bases agree with TRBD1. The CDR3 is 18 amino acids. J gave up 5 bases and V 6 bases, and 20 bases lay outside the gene matches.

This clonotype was counted a single time. This chain links TRBV4-1 with TRBJ1-1, with 7 nucleotides matching TRBD1. This CDR3 region has 16 residues. The germline CDR1 and CDR2 sequences are MGHRA and YSYEKL. The junction had 14 bases not matched to a gene; V was cut back by 3 bases and J by 7 bases. The CDR3 loop is CASSQGPGTVVGEAFF. DNA of the CDR3: TGCGCCAGCAGCCAGGGTCCCGGGACAGTGGTTGGTGAAGCTTTCTTT.

In its sample, this clonotype was seen a few times. V is TRBV3-1 and J is TRBJ2-7, with D unresolved. V was trimmed by 3 bases and J by 4 bases, leaving 16 bases between them. Looked up from germline, CDR1 is LGHDT and CDR2 is YNNKEL (reference sequence). This CDR3 has 15 amino acids. The CDR3 protein is CASSQRLRSFYEQYF. The DNA of the CDR3 is TGTGCCAGCAGCCAGAGACTCCGATCATTTTACGAGCAGTACTTC.

A remark on this clonotype: With a much larger clone just one base away, this may be a read error. The chain uses TRBV27 and TRBJ2-1; D may be TRBD2 (5 bases). The V gene lost 5 bases and the J gene lost 12 bases, with 17 bases spanning the gap. Germline V gives CDR1 MNHEY, CDR2 SMNVEV (reference sequence). The CDR3 is 13 residues long. The CDR3: CASSPYPSRGQFF. CDR3 sequence (DNA): TGTGCCAGCAGTCCCTACCCCAGCCGGGGGCAGTTCTTC.

This clonotype occurred many times. The chain couples TRBV12-3 or TRBV12-4 to TRBJ2-5; perhaps D is TRBD1 or TRBD2 (6 bases each). Trimming shortened V by 0 bases and J by 5 bases, and 13 bases separated the two germline ends. The CDR3 extends over 15 amino acids. CDR3 sequence: CASSLALPGAETQYF. In DNA form, the CDR3 reads TGTGCCAGCAGTTTAGCCCTACCGGGGGCTGAGACCCAGTACTTC.

This clonotype was detected a few times. This sequence may be a read error, since a much larger clone differs from it by one base. The chain carries TRBV6-1 and TRBJ1-2; 7 positions agree with TRBD1. Germline CDR1 is MNHNS and CDR2 is SASEGT. CDR3 length equals 13 residues. CDR3 protein: CVSSRQGDYGYTF. As DNA, the CDR3 is TGTGTCAGCAGTCGACAGGGTGACTATGGCTACACCTTC.

The chain uses TRBV7-6 and TRBJ2-2; 9 nucleotides align to TRBD2. Per the germline V gene, CDR1 is SGHVS and CDR2 is FNYEAQ. The CDR3 runs to 16 residues. The V and J ends lost 3 bases and 2 bases, in that order; junction bases with no gene match: 4. CDR3 bases: TGTGCCAGCAGCTTCGCTAGCGGGATAAACACCGGGGAGCTGTTTTTT. It codes for CASSFASGINTGELFF.

V is TRBV5-6 and J is TRBJ2-7; D perhaps matches TRBD2 (6 bases). Deletions cut 2 bases from V and 0 bases from J, with 15 bases between. CDR3 size: 16 residues. Germline V gene lookup returns CDR1 SGHDT and CDR2 YYEEEE. For the CDR3, the DNA is TGTGCCAGCAGCTTTGGTATTTCGGGGGACTCCTACGAGCAGTACTTC. Translating gives CASSFGISGDSYEQYF.

Ten or more counts support this clonotype. At one end the junction does not follow the germline gene, possibly because of a read error. J is TRBJ1-4 and V is TRBV12-3 or TRBV12-4; D is unclear. The CDR3 consists of 13 residues. The CDR3 reads CASQRNFNAKLFF. The CDR3 DNA is TGTGCCAGCCAGAGGAACTTTAATGCAAAACTGTTTTTT.

This clonotype has a count of ten or more. This chain links TRBV11-2 with TRBJ1-5; D not resolved. V lost 2 bases and J lost 5, with 10 bases in between. The CDR3 has 14 residues. Germline CDR1 is SGHAT and CDR2 is FQNNGV. The CDR3 region has the DNA TGTGCCAGCAGCTTAATAGGGAGCGATCAGCCCCAGCATTTT. It codes for CASSLIGSDQPQHF.